Following are 10 T cell receptor beta chains from one sample sequenced in a study of Ad26.COV2.S vaccination and SARS-CoV-2 variants. Treatment of the sample: around 19 received Ad26.COV2.S at low or high dose, single or two shots; 5 received placebo; per-sample allocation not given. Day 63 following the first vaccine or placebo injection was when the samples were taken. Sequenced by immunoSEQ multiplex PCR; TCRdb stores in-frame clones only, minus some. The sample shows about 480,000 clones, 70% to 90% of them seen only once. The sequenced sample was peripheral blood, obtained in a trial of Ad26.COV2.S vaccine versus placebo. These receptors all come from a person between 18 and 59 years old who received the Ad26.COV2.S COVID-19 vaccine or a placebo.

The V gene is TRBV5-1, the J gene TRBJ2-2; D may be TRBD2 (6 bases). Germline loops: CDR1 SGHRS, CDR2 YFSETQ. This CDR3 comprises 12 residues. V gave up 3 bases and J gave up 7 bases, with 7 bases separating them. CDR3 region: CASSWDFGELFF. The CDR3 nucleotides read TGCGCCAGCAGCTGGGACTTCGGGGAGCTGTTTTTT.

The chain recombines TRBV7-9 with TRBJ2-3; unclear D gene. V gave up 7 bases and J gave up 0 bases, with 8 bases separating them. Germline values: CDR1 SEHNR, CDR2 FQNEAQ (reference sequence). The CDR3 totals 13 residues. The CDR3 here is CASTHVSTDTQYF. The CDR3 DNA sequence: TGTGCCAGCACCCACGTCAGCACAGATACGCAGTATTTT.

This clone was picked up a small number of times. V gene TRBV28 combines with J gene TRBJ1-2, with no clear D. This CDR3 comprises 12 residues. Looked up from germline, CDR1 is MDHEN and CDR2 is SYDVKM. The CDR3: CAASYGSYGYTF. The CDR3 DNA follows: TGTGCGGCGAGCTATGGGTCCTATGGCTACACCTTC.

The chain carries TRBV19 and TRBJ1-2; 9 nucleotides line up with TRBD1. V shed 7 bases and J 7 bases; nucleotides not matched to a gene: 10. The CDR3 has 14 amino acids. The germline CDR1 and CDR2 sequences are LNHDA and SQIVND (reference sequence). The CDR3, as DNA: TGTGCCAGTAAGTCCAGGGACAGGGCAGCTGGCTACACCTTC. Translating it yields CASKSRDRAAGYTF.

V and J are TRBV28 and TRBJ2-7; 8 bases fit TRBD1. V gave up 3 bases and J gave up 7 bases; unmatched junction bases: 8. Germline-derived CDR1 and CDR2 are MDHEN and SYDVKM. The CDR3 has 14 amino acids. The CDR3 sequence: CASSLDQGAGEQYF. The CDR3 DNA sequence: TGTGCCAGCAGTTTGGATCAGGGGGCAGGTGAGCAGTACTTC.

Only one count was recorded for this clone. The CDR3 nucleotides are TGTGCCAGCAGCTATTCGGGGGGTTCTGAAGCTTTCTTT. Translation: CASSYSGGSEAFF. This chain links TRBV11-3 with TRBJ1-1, with D maybe TRBD1 (5 bases). Deletions cut 4 bases from V and 6 bases from J, with 12 bases between. CDR3 size: 13 residues. CDR1 and CDR2 (germline): SGHNT, YENEEA. The whole variable domain, remainder taken from reference TRBV11-3 and TRBJ1-1, is EAGVVQSPRYKIIEKKQPVAFWCNPISGHNTLYWYLQNLGQGPELLIRYENEEAVDDSQLPKDRFSAERLKGVDSTLKIQPAELGDSAVYLCASSYSGGSEAFFGQGTRLTVV.

The chain recombines TRBV16 with TRBJ1-5; no definite D call. Germline V gene lookup returns CDR1 KGHSY and CDR2 FQNENV. With 1 base removed from V and 8 bases from J, the gap between germline ends came to 12 bases. The CDR3 covers 14 residues. CDR3 in amino acids: CASSQFLLVEPQHF. For the CDR3, the DNA is TGTGCCAGCAGCCAATTTTTGCTAGTTGAGCCCCAGCATTTT.

The gene calls are TRBV7-2 and TRBJ1-6, with 7 nucleotides matching TRBD1. Trimming took 5 bases from V and 4 from J; bases not matched to a gene: 11. Germline CDR1 SGHTA, CDR2 FQGNSA. The CDR3 contains 17 residues. The CDR3 region has the DNA TGTGCCAGCAGCAGGGATAGCGGGACAGCTTATAATTCACCCCTCCACTTT. Translated: CASSRDSGTAYNSPLHF.

The chain joins TRBV5-1 to TRBJ1-2, with no clear D. The germline V and J ends were trimmed by 7 bases and 7 bases, with 20 bases remaining between them. CDR1 and CDR2 (germline): SGHRS, YFSETQ. This CDR3 contains 14 residues. CDR3 sequence reads: CASSKDPGSSGYTF. The CDR3 region has the DNA TGCGCCAGCTCTAAGGACCCGGGCTCGAGTGGCTACACCTTC.

This clone was seen just once. V and J are TRBV12-3 or TRBV12-4 and TRBJ1-4; D might be TRBD1 (5 bases). The V end lost 6 bases, the J end lost 7 bases, and 6 bases lay between the germline ends. This CDR3 is 11 amino acids long. DNA for the CDR3: TGTGCCAGCAGGGGGACTGAAAAACTGTTTTTT. Protein sequence: CASRGTEKLFF.